This T cell receptor beta chain derives from a study of CD8 T cells in Susac syndrome. RNA was extracted with the RNeasy kit, and a quantity of roughly 0.5 to 1 ug was reverse transcribed using random hexamers. Amplification of TCR beta CDR3 spanned 54 Vbeta and 13 Jbeta via immunoSEQ multiplex PCR. Each CDR3 protein is one row after TCRdb ran MiXCR on the immunoSEQ multiplex PCR reads. Of around 160,000 distinct CDR3 sequences listed, around 96% are singletons. The CDR3 is 16 amino acids. The germline V and J ends were trimmed by 3 bases and 2 bases, with 14 bases remaining between them. This receptor was obtained from a human donor in good health. The genes are TRBV12-3 or TRBV12-4 and TRBJ1-5; the D gene is possibly TRBD1 (6 bases). Sequencing input: CD4+ T cells from PBMCs. DNA of the CDR3: TGTGCCAGCAGTTTCCACGGAGGGGGGGGCAATCAGCCCCAGCATTTT. Amino acids: CASSFHGGGGNQPQHF.